The TCR beta chain described here comes from a study of blood T cell repertoires in COVID-19. There are 17 residues in the CDR3. V lost 6 bases to trimming and J lost 4 bases; unmatched junction nucleotides: 16. The germline CDR1 and CDR2 sequences are LNHDA and SQIVND (reference sequence). Original data processing: Estimation of nucleated cell counts relied on the amplification of reference gene primers. The repertoire was sequenced with immunoSEQ multiplex PCR; TCRdb's copy has only in-frame clones and lacks some. V and J calls and clone size are those listed in that table; D and trimming were worked out from the DNA. The data hold about 90,000 clones, with about 87% observed a single time.

J is TRBJ1-1 and V is TRBV19; the match to TRBD1 covers 8 bases. The sequenced material came from peripheral blood. This TCR was sampled from a man in his 60s with acute or convalescent COVID-19. CDR3 protein: CASRKTGALPTSTEAFF. In DNA form, the CDR3 reads TGTGCCAGTAGAAAGACAGGGGCACTACCTACTAGCACTGAAGCTTTCTTT.